Given below is one T cell receptor (beta chain) in context. Its matching antigen is unknown. Relative to the germline gene, one junction end is altered; a read error may explain this. Libraries were prepared by immunoSEQ multiplex PCR; TCRdb keeps only in-frame clonotypes and omits some of them. The sample carries some 23,000 clones, approximately 84% recorded once. The data derive from a study of T cells in narcolepsy. Study details: Enrolled donors included narcolepsy type 1 or type 2 patients and healthy controls. Study-level findings and limits: Reportedly, autoreactive clonotypes were serially detected in patients' blood but not controls'. Same-patient CSF and blood CD4+ T cell clonotypes included HCRT-specific and TRIB2-specific autoreactive ones.

This sequence was found in a human donor with narcolepsy. Sequencing was performed on CD45RA- memory CD4+ T cells from PBMCs.

The CDR3 reads CASRRDSKQPQHF. The CDR3 region has the DNA TGTGCCAGCCGGAGGGACAGCAAGCAGCCCCAGCATTTT. The chain links TRBV7-8 to TRBJ1-5, with 7 bases that match TRBD1. Germline lookup yields CDR1 SGHVS and CDR2 FQNEAQ. The CDR3 runs 13 residues. Full variable domain (missing parts from reference TRBV7-8 and TRBJ1-5): GAGVSQSPRYKVAKRGQDVALRCDPISGHVSLFWYQQALGQGPEFLTYFQNEAQLDKSGLPSDRFFAERPEGSVSTLKIQRTQQEDSAVYLCASRRDSKQPQHFGDGTRLSIL.